One sample yielded the 27 T cell receptor beta chains listed below, sequenced in a study of T cells after somatic rescue of genetic block. Method: immunoSEQ multiplex PCR; TCRdb's copy keeps in-frame clones and lacks some. The sample has 13,000 or so clones, around 70% seen once. Material: peripheral blood mononuclear cells (PBMCs). The receptors stem from a boy under 18.

The table lists this clone with a few counts. The rearrangement links TRBV9 to TRBJ1-1; D is unclear. V was pared by 4 bases and J by 2 bases, with 12 bases between. CDR1 is SGDLS, CDR2 YYNGEE, per germline. There are 14 residues in the CDR3. CDR3 coding DNA: TGTGCCAGCAGCCCTAGCGACGGTAACACTGAAGCTTTCTTT. Translating it yields CASSPSDGNTEAFF.

This sequence joins TRBV6-6 and TRBJ2-7; 10 bases are a match to TRBD1. CDR1 and CDR2 from the germline V gene are MNHNY and SVGAGI (reference sequence). V trimming: 6 bases; J trimming: 2 bases; junction bases outside the gene matches: 7. The CDR3 is made up of 15 amino acids. For the CDR3, the DNA is TGTGCCAGCAGCCCCAGGACAGGGGGACCCTACGAGCAGTACTTC. Amino acid sequence: CASSPRTGGPYEQYF.

Concerning this clone itself: A read error may account for a junction end that differs from germline. The sample holds other DNA sequences that translate to the same CDR3. The CDR3 spells CASSLVTSGPYEQYF. The CDR3, as DNA: TGTGCCAGCAGCTTAGTAACTAGCGGACCCTATGAGCAGTACTTC. V usage is TRBV11-2 and J usage is TRBJ2-7, with 8 positions matching TRBD2. The V gene's germline CDR1 is SGHAT and CDR2 FQNNGV. This CDR3 comprises 15 residues.

The chain employs TRBV28 and TRBJ1-2; the match to TRBD1 covers 10 bases. CDR3 length equals 15 residues. In germline, CDR1 is MDHEN, CDR2 SYDVKM. The V gene end was trimmed by 4 bases and the J gene end by 4 bases; junction bases not matched to a gene: 6. The CDR3 DNA sequence: TGTGCCAGCAGTTCTTGGGACAGGGGACTCTATGGCTACACCTTC. Amino acid sequence: CASSSWDRGLYGYTF.

The chain is built from TRBV6-1 and TRBJ1-2; weak D call: TRBD1 (5 bases). Germline V gene lookup returns CDR1 MNHNS and CDR2 SASEGT. V was clipped by 7 bases and J by 7 bases, with 13 bases between them. The CDR3 spans 12 residues. CDR3 loop: CASTGDRSGYTF. CDR3 bases: TGTGCCAGCACCGGAGACAGAAGTGGCTACACCTTC.

The chain is built from TRBV19 and TRBJ2-7, with 9 nucleotides matching TRBD2. Trimming removed 3 bases from V and 3 bases from J; junction bases left unmatched: 3. Germline assignment: CDR1 LNHDA and CDR2 SQIVND (reference sequence). The CDR3 covers 14 residues. The CDR3 loop is CASSISGSSYEQYF. The DNA for the CDR3 is TGTGCCAGTAGTATTAGCGGGAGCAGCTACGAGCAGTACTTC.

V usage is TRBV7-3 and J usage is TRBJ1-1; the D is unclear. Trimming cost V 5 bases and J 10 bases, with 20 bases left between them. The CDR3 is 14 residues long. The germline V gene has CDR1 SGHTA and CDR2 FQGTGA. DNA for the CDR3: TGTGCCAGCAGCCTCACAAGGACCGGGAGAGTAGCTTTCTTT. This encodes CASSLTRTGRVAFF.

The chain recombines TRBV5-6 with TRBJ1-3, with D hard to call. Germline V gives CDR1 SGHDT, CDR2 YYEEEE. Trimming shortened V by 1 base and J by 0 bases, and 14 bases separated the two germline ends. The CDR3 extends over 17 amino acids. CDR3 in DNA: TGTGCCAGCAGCTTGTTAGTGGGAGGCCCCTCTGGAAACACCATATATTTT. Translation gives CASSLLVGGPSGNTIYF.

The CDR3 nucleotides read TGTGCCAGCAGCCCGGGACTAGTTCGGAGCACAGATACGCAGTATTTT. As protein: CASSPGLVRSTDTQYF. This sequence joins TRBV5-4 and TRBJ2-3, with 8 bases that match TRBD2. This CDR3 comprises 16 residues. Trimming removed 4 bases from V and 0 bases from J; junction bases left unmatched: 7. Germline V gene data show CDR1 as SGHNT and CDR2 as YYREEE (reference sequence).

This clone was observed a few times. The V call is TRBV5-6, the J call TRBJ1-3; D remains ambiguous. CDR3 length: 14 residues. Germline V gene data show CDR1 as SGHDT and CDR2 as YYEEEE. Trimming cost V 1 base and J 0 bases, with 5 bases left between them. CDR3 sequence (DNA): TGTGCCAGCAGCTTGCCTATCTCTGGAAACACCATATATTTT. Translating gives CASSLPISGNTIYF.

V gene TRBV7-9 combines with J gene TRBJ1-2; tentatively, D is TRBD1 (6 bases). V shed 11 bases and J shed 5 bases, with 12 bases lying between them. CDR1 and CDR2 from the germline V gene are SEHNR and FQNEAQ (reference sequence). The CDR3 runs to 11 residues. CDR3 DNA sequence: TGTGCCGGACGACAGGAATATGGCTACACCTTC. This encodes CAGRQEYGYTF.

The rearrangement uses TRBV10-1 and TRBJ2-4; perhaps D is TRBD1 or TRBD2 (5 bases each). Germline loops: CDR1 WNHNN, CDR2 SYGVQD (reference sequence). The germline V and J ends were trimmed by 6 bases and 6 bases, with 9 bases remaining between them. The CDR3 loop spans 12 amino acids. The DNA of the CDR3 is TGCGCCAGCAGCCCGGGACGAAACATTCAGTACTTC. Encoded protein: CASSPGRNIQYF.

V is TRBV12-1 and J is TRBJ2-6; the D call TRBD1 from the table was never checked on the DNA. TRBV12-1 is noted as a pseudogene. The CDR3 consists of 17 residues. CDR3 sequence (DNA): TGTGCCAGCAGCTGTACTATAGGACAAAGTCGGGCCAACGTCCTGACTTTC. Residues: CASSCTIGQSRANVLTF.

The rearrangement links TRBV6-5 to TRBJ1-2; D call uncertain. Germline values: CDR1 MNHEY, CDR2 SVGAGI. The V end was cut by 0 bases, the J end by 0 bases, with 5 bases between. The CDR3 runs 14 residues. Here the CDR3 reads CASSYSRANYGYTF. The CDR3 DNA reads TGTGCCAGCAGTTACTCGCGTGCTAACTATGGCTACACCTTC.

This clone was seen only a few times. The chain links TRBV28 to TRBJ2-6; TRBD1 agrees at 10 bases. Per the germline V gene, CDR1 is MDHEN and CDR2 is SYDVKM. The CDR3 totals 19 residues. The ends lost 2 bases at V and 1 base at J; junction bases unmatched: 8. The CDR3 region is CASSLRLGQGTSGANVLTF. The CDR3 nucleotides are TGTGCCAGCAGTTTAAGATTGGGACAGGGGACTTCTGGGGCCAACGTCCTGACTTTC.

The sample holds a few counts of this clone. V is TRBV5-6 and J is TRBJ2-2, with 10 bases that match TRBD2. Germline assignment: CDR1 SGHDT and CDR2 YYEEEE. The trim removed 0 bases at V and 5 bases at J, leaving 13 bases unmatched. The CDR3 is made up of 19 amino acids. The CDR3 loop is CASSLDSVRLAGVTGELFF. The CDR3, as DNA: TGTGCCAGCAGCTTGGACAGTGTGAGGCTAGCGGGAGTTACCGGGGAGCTGTTTTTT.

This chain joins TRBV7-9 and TRBJ2-1; no clear D gene. CDR3 length: 15 residues. Germline V gene data show CDR1 as SEHNR and CDR2 as FQNEAQ (reference sequence). Trimming pared 4 bases from V and 4 bases from J, leaving 14 bases between. The DNA of the CDR3 is TGTGCCAGCAGCTCCCCTAGTGTACGGTACAATGAGCAGTTCTTC. This codes for CASSSPSVRYNEQFF.

The sample holds one count of this clone. The chain uses TRBV28 and TRBJ1-3; D perhaps matches TRBD1 (5 bases). The CDR3 has 16 residues. Germline V gives CDR1 MDHEN, CDR2 SYDVKM. Between the trimmed V and J ends, which lost 6 bases and 4 bases, there was a span of 19 bases. CDR3 sequence (DNA): TGTGCCAGCAGGCCAGCCGGGAGGGGAAGGGGAAACACCATATATTTT. Its protein product is CASRPAGRGRGNTIYF.

The gene calls are TRBV6-1 and TRBJ2-1, with 12 bases fitting TRBD2. The CDR3 consists of 15 residues. The germline CDR1 and CDR2 sequences are MNHNS and SASEGT. V trimming: 3 bases; J trimming: 8 bases; junction bases outside the gene matches: 5. The DNA for the CDR3 is TGTGCCAGCAGTGACCTAGCGGGAGGGCCGTATGAGCAGTTCTTC. It yields the protein CASSDLAGGPYEQFF.

The chain carries TRBV30 and TRBJ1-1; D might be TRBD1 (5 bases). V dropped 0 bases and J dropped 1 base, with 9 bases sitting between them. CDR3 size: 14 residues. The V gene's germline CDR1 is GTSNPN and CDR2 SVGIG (reference sequence). Written as DNA, the CDR3 is TGTGCCTGGAGTGTACTAAGGGGGAACACTGAAGCTTTCTTT. Amino acids: CAWSVLRGNTEAFF.

This clone showed up just a few times. J is TRBJ2-2 and V is TRBV5-8, with D perhaps TRBD1 or TRBD2 (5 bases each). Germline CDR1 is SGHTS and CDR2 is YDEGEE. Between the trimmed V and J ends, which lost 3 bases and 0 bases, there was a span of 12 bases. CDR3 length: 16 residues. DNA for the CDR3: TGTGCCAGCAGCTCTTGGGGGAGCCCGAACACCGGGGAGCTGTTTTTT. Encoded protein: CASSSWGSPNTGELFF.

The chain links TRBV18 to TRBJ1-4; tentatively, D is TRBD1 (6 bases). The V gene lost 6 bases and the J gene lost 7 bases, with 18 bases spanning the gap. Germline lookup yields CDR1 KGHSH and CDR2 LQKENI. CDR3 length equals 15 residues. In nucleotides, the CDR3 is TGTGCCAGCTCCGGACGTGCAGGGGCGGGTGAAAAACTGTTTTTT. It yields the protein CASSGRAGAGEKLFF.

This clone was counted a single time. The chain uses TRBV4-1 and TRBJ1-6; D call uncertain. This CDR3 is 18 amino acids long. CDR1 is MGHRA, CDR2 YSYEKL, per germline. Trimming stripped 0 bases from V and 0 bases from J, with 12 bases between. The CDR3 nucleotides read TGCGCCAGCAGCCAAGAACCCGCGGTTGACTCCTATAATTCACCCCTCCACTTT. Translation: CASSQEPAVDSYNSPLHF.

V is TRBV18 and J is TRBJ2-3; a possible D gene is TRBD1 (7 bases). This CDR3 has 16 residues. Trimming took off 6 bases at V and 1 base at J, with 17 bases between the two ends. Germline V gene sequence: CDR1 KGHSH, CDR2 LQKENI. CDR3 loop: CASSPLDREGTDTQYF. In DNA form, the CDR3 reads TGTGCCAGCTCGCCCCTCGACAGGGAGGGCACAGATACGCAGTATTTT. Together with reference TRBV18 and TRBJ2-3, the CDR3 gives the full variable domain: NAGVMQNPRHLVRRRGQEARLRCSPMKGHSHVYWYRQLPEEGLKFMVYLQKENIIDESGMPKERFSAEFPKEGPSILRIQQVVRGDSAAYFCASSPLDREGTDTQYFGPGTRLTVL.

The genes are TRBV5-1 and TRBJ2-6; D is ambiguous. The germline CDR1 and CDR2 sequences are SGHRS and YFSETQ. The CDR3 consists of 15 residues. V was cut by 4 bases and J by 0 bases, with 8 bases left in between. CDR3 in DNA: TGCGCCAGCAGCCCGGCCGTCTCTGGGGCCAACGTCCTGACTTTC. It specifies CASSPAVSGANVLTF.

This clone was seen more than once but under ten times. The CDR3 protein is CASSPIRGTTEAFF. CDR3 nucleotide sequence: TGTGCCAGCAGCCCTATTCGGGGGACGACTGAAGCTTTCTTT. The chain uses TRBV7-9 and TRBJ1-1, with a possible D match to TRBD1 (5 bases). The CDR3 is 14 residues long. The germline V gene encodes CDR1 SEHNR and CDR2 FQNEAQ (reference sequence). V lost 5 bases and J lost 5, with 15 bases in between. Looking up the rest from reference TRBV7-9 and TRBJ1-1 gives the full variable domain: DTGVSQNPRHKITKRGQNVTFRCDPISEHNRLYWYRQTLGQGPEFLTYFQNEAQLEKSRLLSDRFSAERPKGSFSTLEIQRTEQGDSAMYLCASSPIRGTTEAFFGQGTRLTVV.

The chain couples TRBV5-4 to TRBJ1-6, with a tentative D call TRBD1 (5 bases). This CDR3 comprises 14 residues. CDR1 and CDR2 (germline): SGHNT, YYREEE (reference sequence). V lost 4 bases and J 5 bases, leaving 10 bases between the germline ends. Here the CDR3 DNA reads TGTGCCAGCAGCCCTGGGACCGATAATTCACCCCTCCACTTT. Protein: CASSPGTDNSPLHF.